Below are 25 T cell receptor beta chains sequenced from a single sample in a study of T cell responses to AZD1222 COVID-19 vaccine. Profiled with immunoSEQ multiplex PCR; TCRdb holds only in-frame clones, not every one. The sample holds 95,000 to 100,000 clones, just over 90% seen once. The material sequenced was peripheral blood, taken on day 0 of AZD1222 vaccination. Every receptor here comes from an adult in good health.

The rearrangement links TRBV7-9 to TRBJ2-1; D ambiguous. Germline V gene sequence: CDR1 SEHNR, CDR2 FQNEAQ (reference sequence). The germline V and J ends were trimmed by 1 base and 7 bases, with 8 bases remaining between them. The CDR3 has 13 residues. CDR3 nucleotide sequence: TGTGCCAGCAGCTTAGGGACCCCAAATGAGCAGTTCTTC. It specifies CASSLGTPNEQFF.

The chain is built from TRBV5-6 and TRBJ2-7; D might be TRBD2 (5 bases). This CDR3 has 14 residues. V was cut by 7 bases and J by 3 bases, with 17 bases left in between. CDR1 SGHDT and CDR2 YYEEEE come from the germline V gene. For the CDR3, the DNA is TGTGCCAGCGGGCTCGGCGGGTGGGGCTACGAGCAGTACTTC. It yields the protein CASGLGGWGYEQYF.

The gene calls are TRBV5-1 and TRBJ1-4; TRBD1 aligns across 7 bases. The CDR3 is 14 residues long. Losses at the gene ends were 4 bases for V and 6 bases for J; bases not matched to a gene: 6. CDR1 is SGHRS and CDR2 is YFSETQ in the germline V gene. The CDR3 sequence is CASSVGTDHEKLFF. The CDR3 nucleotides are TGCGCCAGCAGCGTCGGGACAGACCATGAAAAACTGTTTTTT.

This clone was counted between two and nine times. The chain carries TRBV21-1 and TRBJ1-2. TRBV21-1 is termed a pseudogene. The CDR3 sequence is 15 residues long. CDR3: CASSFWRQAPYGYTF. The CDR3 bases are TGTGCCAGCAGCTTTTGGCGGCAGGCACCCTATGGCTACACCTTC.

The chain recombines TRBV4-2 with TRBJ2-1; D possibly corresponds to TRBD1 (6 bases). CDR1 and CDR2 from the germline V gene are LGHNA and YNFKEQ. Trimming shortened V by 4 bases and J by 7 bases, and 17 bases separated the two germline ends. The CDR3 has 15 amino acids. In nucleotides, the CDR3 is TGTGCCAGCAGCCTGAGGGGGTCTGAACGGAATGAGCAGTTCTTC. Translating it yields CASSLRGSERNEQFF.

J is TRBJ2-5 and V is TRBV11-3; no definite D call. V dropped 4 bases and J dropped 9 bases, with 15 bases sitting between them. Germline V gene lookup returns CDR1 SGHNT and CDR2 YENEEA. The length of the CDR3 is 13 residues. The CDR3 coding sequence is TGTGCCAGCAGCTCCTCAATGGGATCGGCCCAGTACTTC. Translating gives CASSSSMGSAQYF.

Points on this clone: This specimen includes other DNA sequences encoding the same CDR3. This chain links TRBV3-1 (or the pseudogene TRBV3-2) with TRBJ1-1; a weak D match, TRBD1 (5 bases). Per the germline V gene, CDR1 is LGHDT and CDR2 is YNNKEL (reference sequence). V lost 3 bases and J lost 0, with 8 bases in between. The CDR3 spans 14 residues. In nucleotides, the CDR3 is TGTGCCAGCAGCCACAAGGGGATGAACACTGAAGCTTTCTTT. This encodes CASSHKGMNTEAFF.

The gene calls are TRBV7-8 and TRBJ2-1; possible D gene TRBD2, 6 bases. Deletions cut 5 bases from V and 0 bases from J, with 17 bases between. CDR3 length equals 17 residues. Germline loops: CDR1 SGHVS, CDR2 FQNEAQ. CDR3 protein: CASSQPLGRSSYNEQFF. For the CDR3, the DNA is TGTGCCAGCAGCCAACCTCTGGGGAGGAGCTCCTACAATGAGCAGTTCTTC.

The J gene is TRBJ1-1, the V gene TRBV7-9; no clear D. Germline V lookup: CDR1 SEHNR, CDR2 FQNEAQ (reference sequence). The V end was cut by 2 bases, the J end by 4 bases, with 5 bases between. This CDR3 comprises 12 residues. DNA of the CDR3: TGTGCCAGCAGCTTACCGGCCACTGAAGCTTTCTTT. Translating gives CASSLPATEAFF.

The genes are TRBV18 and TRBJ2-1; 9 bases line up with TRBD2. The J segment lost 4 bases and the V segment lost 2 bases, leaving 9 bases of the junction unmatched. The germline CDR1 and CDR2 sequences are KGHSH and LQKENI. CDR3 length equals 17 residues. The chain's CDR3 is CASSPTSASGEYNEQFF. CDR3 DNA: TGTGCCAGCTCACCAACCTCGGCTAGCGGGGAGTACAATGAGCAGTTCTTC.

The J gene is TRBJ1-6, the V gene TRBV12-3 or TRBV12-4; no clear D gene. The CDR3 contains 12 residues. Trimming removed 3 bases from V and 8 bases from J, with 5 bases in between. The CDR3 loop reads CASSFGHSPLHF. As DNA, the CDR3 is TGTGCCAGCAGTTTCGGGCATTCACCCCTCCACTTT.

The genes are TRBV27 and TRBJ2-4, with TRBD2 matching 7 bases. Losses at the gene ends were 5 bases for V and 1 base for J; bases not matched to a gene: 5. CDR1 and CDR2 (germline): MNHEY, SMNVEV (reference sequence). The CDR3 is made up of 15 amino acids. CDR3 amino acids: CASSKLAWAKNIQYF. The CDR3 DNA follows: TGTGCCAGCAGTAAACTAGCGTGGGCCAAAAACATTCAGTACTTC.

This chain joins TRBV30 and TRBJ1-2, with a possible D match to TRBD1 (6 bases). The CDR3 has 13 residues. The V gene's germline CDR1 is GTSNPN and CDR2 SVGIG (reference sequence). Deletions cut 3 bases from V and 7 bases from J, with 15 bases between. Written as DNA, the CDR3 is TGTGCCTGGAGGGGGGTAGGGGGGTCTGGCTACACCTTC. The encoded protein is CAWRGVGGSGYTF.

The chain joins TRBV18 to TRBJ1-5, with TRBD1 identical over 7 bases. This CDR3 has 15 amino acids. Germline CDR1 is KGHSH and CDR2 is LQKENI. With 0 bases clipped from V and 2 bases from J, the junction kept 1 base outside the gene matches. The CDR3 here is CASSPPGQRNQPQHF. CDR3 nucleotide sequence: TGTGCCAGCTCACCACCGGGACAGCGCAATCAGCCCCAGCATTTT.

The CDR3 here is CASSPTRFNEQFF. Here the CDR3 DNA reads TGCGCCAGCAGCCCGACTAGATTCAATGAGCAGTTCTTC. The chain links TRBV5-1 to TRBJ2-1; D is possibly TRBD2 (6 bases). Germline V lookup: CDR1 SGHRS, CDR2 YFSETQ. V was clipped by 4 bases and J by 6 bases, with 11 bases between them. CDR3 length: 13 residues.

V and J are TRBV4-1 and TRBJ1-6; D uncertain. The germline V gene has CDR1 MGHRA and CDR2 YSYEKL. Trimming pared 4 bases from V and 7 bases from J, leaving 14 bases between. This CDR3 has 15 amino acids. The CDR3 DNA sequence: TGCGCCAGCAGCCCCTTTTGGGCGGGAAATTCACCCCTCCACTTT. This translates into CASSPFWAGNSPLHF.

This chain links TRBV9 with TRBJ1-3, with unresolved D. In germline, CDR1 is SGDLS, CDR2 YYNGEE. The CDR3 spans 15 residues. Trimming shortened V by 0 bases and J by 2 bases, and 9 bases separated the two germline ends. CDR3 coding DNA: TGTGCCAGCAGCGTAGCCCAGGTCCCTGGAAACACCATATATTTT. Its translation is CASSVAQVPGNTIYF.

This chain joins TRBV7-7 and TRBJ1-5, with unresolved D. The V gene lost 1 base and the J gene lost 2 bases, with 12 bases spanning the gap. Germline V lookup: CDR1 SSHAT, CDR2 FNYEAQ (reference sequence). The CDR3 is 16 residues long. DNA for the CDR3: TGTGCCAGCAGCTTAGAGGAGGTAGTCGGCAATCAGCCCCAGCATTTT. It encodes CASSLEEVVGNQPQHF.

The rearrangement links TRBV11-2 to TRBJ1-2; no reliable D call. V lost 4 bases, J lost 3 bases, and 12 bases lay in between. Germline assignment: CDR1 SGHAT and CDR2 FQNNGV. This CDR3 comprises 14 residues. CDR3 protein: CASSWTTTHYGYTF. The CDR3 DNA reads TGTGCCAGCAGCTGGACGACAACGCACTATGGCTACACCTTC.

The J gene is TRBJ2-1, the V gene TRBV5-1, with unresolved D. The V gene's germline CDR1 is SGHRS and CDR2 YFSETQ. The ends were cut back, 0 bases at V and 6 bases at J, with 10 bases in the middle. The CDR3 is 14 amino acids. CDR3 DNA: TGCGCCAGCAGCTTGGTAACGGCAGGCAATGAGCAGTTCTTC. Protein: CASSLVTAGNEQFF.

The V and J genes are TRBV6-5 and TRBJ1-5; D is ambiguous. Deletions cut 1 base from V and 5 bases from J, with 9 bases between. This CDR3 spans 14 amino acids. CDR1 is MNHEY, CDR2 SVGAGI, per germline. This CDR3 reads CASSYFPSYQPQHF. CDR3 nucleotide sequence: TGTGCCAGCAGTTACTTCCCATCGTATCAGCCCCAGCATTTT.

The chain carries TRBV6-5 and TRBJ2-7, with 8 bases matching TRBD1. V was clipped by 6 bases and J by 5 bases; unmatched bases: 12. This CDR3 has 15 amino acids. Germline CDR1 and CDR2: MNHEY and SVGAGI. This CDR3 reads CASSPYIQGAHEQYF. The CDR3 nucleotides read TGTGCCAGCAGCCCCTATATCCAGGGGGCCCACGAGCAGTACTTC.

This clone was seen only once. This chain uses TRBV7-9 with TRBJ1-2; D may be TRBD1 (5 bases). Germline lookup yields CDR1 SEHNR and CDR2 FQNEAQ (reference sequence). V dropped 8 bases and J dropped 9 bases, with 31 bases sitting between them. This CDR3 has 17 amino acids. The CDR3 DNA follows: TGTGCCAGCCGATCCGGGGGGAGGGATACCGCTTCAGGCAGCTACACCTTC. Protein product: CASRSGGRDTASGSYTF.

The chain has TRBV24-1 and TRBJ2-3, with D hard to call. Trimming took 3 bases from V and 2 from J, leaving 14 bases between them. This CDR3 has 16 residues. Germline V lookup: CDR1 KGHDR, CDR2 SFDVKD. The CDR3 region has the DNA TGTGCCACCAGTGATCCCAAGGGAAAGGCCACAGATACGCAGTATTTT. Its protein is CATSDPKGKATDTQYF.

The gene calls are TRBV5-1 and TRBJ2-2; 8 nucleotides align to TRBD1. Trimming at V came to 3 bases and at J to 6 bases, leaving 4 bases not matched to a gene. CDR1 is SGHRS and CDR2 is YFSETQ in the germline V gene. This CDR3 has 14 residues. CDR3 coding DNA: TGCGCCAGCAGCTCCAACAGGGGGTCCGGGGAGCTGTTTTTT. This codes for CASSSNRGSGELFF.